Following are 8 T cell receptor delta chains from one sample sequenced in a study of fetal and pediatric gammadelta thymocytes. Elective pregnancy terminations at roughly 14 to 22 weeks estimated gestational age supplied the fetal thymuses. TCRdb re-called the reads through CATT. The sample lists about 1,400 delta-chain clones, about 9% seen once, with 13% in the top ten. The specimen was non-Vgamma9Vdelta2 gamma-delta T cells from the thymus. Specified subset: CD3+gammadeltaTCR+ thymocytes not co-expressing Vgamma9 and Vdelta2. These receptors originate from a human fetus.

Relative to its sample, this clone is medium-sized. V usage is TRDV2 and J usage is TRDJ1, with D possibly matching TRDD3 (5 bases). The CDR3 has 12 residues. The V gene's germline CDR1 is GEAIGNYY and CDR2 EKD. V gave up 0 bases and J gave up 4 bases, with 5 bases separating them. The CDR3, as DNA: TGTGCCTGTGACACCGGATACGATAAACTCATCTTT. Amino acid sequence: CACDTGYDKLIF.

By its share, this clone is large (0.1 to 1%). Other nucleotide sequences from this sample produce the same CDR3. This rearrangement joins TRDV2 to TRDJ3; maybe TRDD3 (6 bases). This CDR3 region has 18 residues. V lost 0 bases and J 1 base, leaving 12 bases between the germline ends. The germline gives CDR1 GEAIGNYY, CDR2 EKD. The CDR3 is CACDTGGLSSWDTRQMFF. The CDR3 DNA is TGTGCCTGTGACACCGGGGGACTCTCATCCTGGGACACCCGACAGATGTTTTTC.

This clone is medium-sized (0.01 to 0.1%) by share. The chain is built from TRDV2 and TRDJ3; D is possibly TRDD3 (5 bases). The V gene's germline CDR1 is GEAIGNYY and CDR2 EKD. The CDR3 totals 17 residues. V was shortened by 0 bases and J by 0 bases, with 8 bases between the two germline ends. The CDR3 nucleotides read TGTGCCTGTGACACCCGTACTGGCTCCTGGGACACCCGACAGATGTTTTTC. Its protein is CACDTRTGSWDTRQMFF.

By frequency in the sample, this clone is large. A much larger clone is a single base away; this may be a read error. This same CDR3 is encoded by further DNA sequences in the sample. V gene TRDV2 combines with J gene TRDJ3, with 9 positions matching TRDD3. The CDR3 sequence is 16 residues long. Germline V lookup: CDR1 GEAIGNYY, CDR2 EKD. V gave up 1 base and J gave up 4 bases; unmatched junction bases: 1. DNA of the CDR3: TGTGCCTGTGACACTGGGGGATATTGGGACACCCGACAGATGTTTTTC. Translating it yields CACDTGGYWDTRQMFF.

The sample holds a few counts of this clone. V is TRAV38-2/DV8 and J is TRDJ3, with 10 bases aligning to TRDD3. The J gene was missing in TCRdb and was found by matching the end of the DNA to germline. Trimming took 9 bases from V and 1 from J; bases not matched to a gene: 10. Germline lookup yields CDR1 TSESDYY and CDR2 QEAYKQQN. The CDR3 consists of 18 residues. Here the CDR3 reads CAFMKYWGISWDTRQMFF. The CDR3 DNA reads TGTGCTTTCATGAAGTACTGGGGGATTTCCTGGGACACCCGACAGATGTTTTTC.

This clone is medium-sized by share. A much larger clone sits a single nucleotide away, making a read error possible. Other DNA sequences of this sample code for an identical CDR3. This chain links TRDV1 with TRDJ1; unclear D gene. The CDR3 is 14 residues long. With 0 bases removed from V and 0 bases from J, the gap between germline ends came to 5 bases. Germline lookup yields CDR1 TSWWSYY and CDR2 QGS. The CDR3 region is CALGELGDTDKLIF. Here the CDR3 DNA reads TGTGCTCTTGGGGAACTAGGGGACACCGATAAACTCATCTTT.

This clone is judged medium-sized. The chain has TRDV3 and TRDJ1, with a possible D match to TRDD3 (6 bases). Germline-derived CDR1 and CDR2 are TVYSNPD and GDNSRS (reference sequence). The ends were cut back, 2 bases at V and 0 bases at J, with 7 bases in the middle. The CDR3 has 12 amino acids. The CDR3 loop is CAFVGDTDKLIF. The DNA of the CDR3 is TGTGCCTTTGTGGGGGACACCGATAAACTCATCTTT.

This clone is termed large. This chain connects TRDV1 to TRDJ1, with 7 bases fitting TRDD3. With 0 bases clipped from V and 5 bases from J, the junction kept 0 bases outside the gene matches. Germline loops: CDR1 TSWWSYY, CDR2 QGS. The CDR3 is made up of 13 amino acids. CDR3 amino acids: CALGELLGDKLIF. CDR3 bases: TGTGCTCTTGGGGAACTACTGGGGGATAAACTCATCTTT.